A selection of T cell receptor beta chains follows, all from one sample in a study of blood T cell repertoires in COVID-19. TCRdb's copy holds only in-frame clones and misses some; the assay was immunoSEQ multiplex PCR. Of about 160,000 clones detected, about 93% appear once; the ten largest clones hold about 5%. The sequencing input was peripheral blood. The receptors come from a woman aged 45-59 years with acute or convalescent COVID-19. CDR3s leave out the opening cysteine and the closing phenylalanine or tryptophan. Each record gives: CDR3 protein, V gene, J gene.

cdr3_aa: ASSVGSLGADNEQF
v_call: TRBV9
j_call: TRBJ2-1

cdr3_aa: ASSLGRSGNTIY
v_call: TRBV11-2
j_call: TRBJ1-3

cdr3_aa: ATSSGTGIYEQY
v_call: TRBV15
j_call: TRBJ2-7

cdr3_aa: ASSDGHPNEQF
v_call: TRBV10-1
j_call: TRBJ2-1

cdr3_aa: ASGLNRHLSGANVLT
v_call: TRBV12-5
j_call: TRBJ2-6

cdr3_aa: ASSKTSGNYNEQF
v_call: TRBV7-8
j_call: TRBJ2-1

cdr3_aa: ASSQDTGLSRNTIY
v_call: TRBV3-1/TRBV3-2
j_call: TRBJ1-3

cdr3_aa: ASSGTANTEAF
v_call: TRBV19
j_call: TRBJ1-1

cdr3_aa: ASSHLFYRGSSYEQY
v_call: TRBV4-1
j_call: TRBJ2-7

cdr3_aa: ASSVDLKEAGELF
v_call: TRBV9
j_call: TRBJ2-2

cdr3_aa: ASSWLATNEQF
v_call: TRBV6-5
j_call: TRBJ2-1

cdr3_aa: ASSWVRGNSPLH
v_call: TRBV5-6
j_call: TRBJ1-6

cdr3_aa: ASSQVRGGRNEQF
v_call: TRBV3-1/TRBV3-2
j_call: TRBJ2-1

cdr3_aa: ASSRGQPGSYQETQY
v_call: TRBV28
j_call: TRBJ2-5

cdr3_aa: ASSPGGTNTGELF
v_call: TRBV28
j_call: TRBJ2-2

cdr3_aa: ASSPTTSGSLYEQY
v_call: TRBV27
j_call: TRBJ2-7

cdr3_aa: ASSSSSTVLGYEQY
v_call: TRBV28
j_call: TRBJ2-7

cdr3_aa: ASSPGTGGEKLF
v_call: TRBV5-1
j_call: TRBJ1-4

cdr3_aa: ASSKAEMGGGEF
v_call: TRBV21-1
j_call: TRBJ2-1

cdr3_aa: ASSLGADYEQY
v_call: TRBV27
j_call: TRBJ2-7